This passage covers 10 T cell receptor beta chains from one sample sequenced in a study of OX40 agonist ivuxolimab in advanced cancers. Repertoires were generated with immunoSEQ multiplex PCR, while TCRdb's copy carries only in-frame clones and drops some. Of approximately 11,000 clones in the sample, 86% are singletons; the top ten hold around 30%. Sequenced here: CD4+ or CD8+ T cells sorted from blood, sampled in a trial of the OX40 agonist ivuxolimab. Source of these receptors: an adult with an advanced solid tumor such as melanoma, head and neck, liver or kidney cancer.

V gene TRBV7-6 combines with J gene TRBJ2-7; TRBD1 matches 8 bases. V lost 4 bases, J lost 0 bases, and 5 bases stayed unmatched. Germline V gives CDR1 SGHVS, CDR2 FNYEAQ. The CDR3 is made up of 15 amino acids. CDR3 sequence (DNA): TGTGCCAGCAGCTCCGGACAGGGTTACTCCTACGAGCAGTACTTC. Translation: CASSSGQGYSYEQYF.

V and J are TRBV4-1 and TRBJ2-7; TRBD1 aligns across 10 bases. The germline V gene has CDR1 MGHRA and CDR2 YSYEKL. J gave up 5 bases and V 8 bases, and 6 bases lay outside the gene matches. The CDR3 extends over 13 amino acids. The CDR3 sequence: CASVGQGIHEQYF. The CDR3 DNA reads TGCGCCAGCGTGGGACAGGGGATCCACGAGCAGTACTTC.

This chain joins TRBV6-4 and TRBJ2-1; D not resolved. This CDR3 comprises 13 residues. V gave up 4 bases and J gave up 3 bases, with 7 bases separating them. CDR1 is MRHNA, CDR2 SNTAGT, per germline. The CDR3 loop reads CASSGDNYNEQFF. The CDR3 nucleotides read TGTGCCAGCAGTGGAGACAACTACAATGAGCAGTTCTTC.

CDR3 DNA sequence: TGTGCCAGCAGTCACACCCCAAAGGCTAGTCCTTACAATGAGCAGTTCTTC. It specifies CASSHTPKASPYNEQFF. The chain couples TRBV27 to TRBJ2-1; D remains ambiguous. V lost 5 bases and J lost 4, with 21 bases in between. Germline loops: CDR1 MNHEY, CDR2 SMNVEV (reference sequence). This CDR3 is built from 17 residues.

J is TRBJ2-1 and V is TRBV7-8, with TRBD2 matching over 13 bases. CDR1 and CDR2 (germline): SGHVS, FQNEAQ. J was trimmed by 5 bases and V by 1 base; bases with no gene match: 14. This CDR3 is 20 amino acids long. CDR3 sequence: CASSLVDRTWGLAGHNEQFF. The DNA for the CDR3 is TGTGCCAGCAGCTTAGTGGACAGAACTTGGGGACTAGCGGGACACAATGAGCAGTTCTTC.

This clone was recorded a few times. The gene calls are TRBV10-1 and TRBJ2-2, with a weak D call TRBD2 (5 bases). V shed 3 bases and J shed 7 bases, with 12 bases lying between them. This CDR3 comprises 14 residues. The germline gives CDR1 WNHNN, CDR2 SYGVQD (reference sequence). CDR3 DNA sequence: TGCGCCAGCAGTGATGAGGGCGAGGTCGGGGAGCTGTTTTTT. Translating it yields CASSDEGEVGELFF.

CDR3 nucleotide sequence: TGTGCCAGCAGCTTGACCAGTGGGGATGAGCAGTTCTTC. Protein product: CASSLTSGDEQFF. The J gene is TRBJ2-1, the V gene TRBV5-6; D gene unclear. This CDR3 is built from 13 residues. The V gene's germline CDR1 is SGHDT and CDR2 YYEEEE. V lost 1 base to trimming and J lost 8 bases, with 10 bases between them.

V gene TRBV5-1 combines with J gene TRBJ2-1, with TRBD2 identical over 9 bases. The CDR3 contains 15 residues. The germline V gene has CDR1 SGHRS and CDR2 YFSETQ. The junction had 5 bases not matched to a gene; V was cut back by 2 bases and J by 5 bases. In nucleotides, the CDR3 is TGCGCCAGCAGCTTTAGCGGGAGTCCCCACAATGAGCAGTTCTTC. Translated: CASSFSGSPHNEQFF. Looking up the rest from reference TRBV5-1 and TRBJ2-1 gives the full variable domain: KAGVTQTPRYLIKTRGQQVTLSCSPISGHRSVSWYQQTPGQGLQFLFEYFSETQRNKGNFPGRFSGRQFSNSRSEMNVSTLELGDSALYLCASSFSGSPHNEQFFGPGTRLTVL.

The CDR3 region has the DNA TGTGCCTGGAGTTCGGGGGCGGAAACCGGGGAGCTGTTTTTT. Translating gives CAWSSGAETGELFF. The V call is TRBV30, the J call TRBJ2-2; tentatively, D is TRBD1 or TRBD2 (6 bases each). V was trimmed by 2 bases and J by 5 bases, leaving 12 bases between them. The V gene's germline CDR1 is GTSNPN and CDR2 SVGIG (reference sequence). The CDR3 length is 14 residues.

The chain links TRBV5-6 to TRBJ2-1, with 7 bases fitting TRBD2. The V and J ends lost 8 bases and 8 bases, in that order; junction bases with no gene match: 1. This CDR3 contains 10 residues. Germline-derived CDR1 and CDR2 are SGHDT and YYEEEE. In DNA form, the CDR3 reads TGTGCCAGTGCGGGAGATGAGCAGTTCTTC. It codes for CASAGDEQFF.